This TCR beta chain was retrieved from a study of cytomegalovirus exposure and HLA in healthy donors. Study-level background: Early released data comprised tens of millions of unique TCRs from HLA-typed donors. Study findings and constraints: When a later analysis compared HLA-associated TCR beta chains with equally common others, the HLA-associated chains turned out to be more clonally expanded and to have lower generation probabilities. Later on, an analysis tied 18,000 or so TCR beta sequences to HLA alleles at 0.05 false discovery rate. An Asian-associated ancestry cluster reportedly showed fewer N-insertions than the approximately 670-donor mean in a later analysis.

The PCR had 60 Vbeta and 13 Jbeta primers. Only in-frame clones appear in the TCRdb table, and some are missing; sequencing was by immunoSEQ multiplex PCR. The profile shows about 130,000 clones, approximately 80% of them singletons. Trimming at V came to 1 base and at J to 6 bases, leaving 10 bases not matched to a gene. Germline V gives CDR1 MGHRA, CDR2 YSYEKL. The CDR3 is 17 amino acids. As for this clone: Its antigen remains unknown.

This sequence joins TRBV4-1 and TRBJ2-2; 8 bases fit TRBD1. The source material was PBMCs. The origin of this receptor is a man aged 45-65 years in good health and CMV-seronegative. The CDR3 region has the DNA TGCGCCAGCAGCCAAGGACAGGGGCTGAGGGACGCCGGGGAGCTGTTTTTT. The encoded protein is CASSQGQGLRDAGELFF.